This T cell receptor (beta chain) was recovered during a study of T-cell memory formation after mild COVID-19. In the study overall: TCR clusters were mostly donor specific.

TCRdb passed the 5' RACE reads through MiXCR, listing each CDR3 protein once. The data hold hundreds of thousands of distinct CDR3 sequences, with about a sixth observed a single time. J lost 9 bases, V lost 5 bases, and 5 bases had no gene match. From germline, CDR1 is SGHTA and CDR2 FQGNSA. This CDR3 contains 13 residues. The rearrangement uses TRBV7-2 and TRBJ2-2; TRBD2 agrees at 8 bases. This TCR came from an adult woman who had mild COVID-19 (a few samples of this study predate the infection). Cell type and time point are not known. The sequenced material came from PBMCs or a T cell subset sorted from them (not recorded which). CDR3 protein: CASSPSGRWELFF. CDR3 coding DNA: TGTGCCAGCAGCCCAAGCGGGAGATGGGAGCTGTTTTTT.